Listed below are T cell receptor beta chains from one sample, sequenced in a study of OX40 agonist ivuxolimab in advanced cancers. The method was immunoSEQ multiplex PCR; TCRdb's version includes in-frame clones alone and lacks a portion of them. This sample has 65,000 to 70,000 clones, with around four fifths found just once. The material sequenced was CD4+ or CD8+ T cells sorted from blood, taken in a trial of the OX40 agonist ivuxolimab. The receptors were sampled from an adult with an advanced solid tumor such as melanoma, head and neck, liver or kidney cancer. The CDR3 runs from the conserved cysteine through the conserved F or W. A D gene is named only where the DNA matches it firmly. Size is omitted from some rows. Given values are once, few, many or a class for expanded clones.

CDR3nt: TGTGCCAGCAGGACCGGGACTCTAACAGATACGCAGTATTTT
CDR3aa: CASRTGTLTDTQYF
v_gene: TRBV28
d_gene: NA
j_gene: TRBJ2-3
abundance: NA

CDR3nt: TGTGCCAGCAGTTACTCGGGAGCCAAAAACATTCAGTACTTC
CDR3aa: CASSYSGAKNIQYF
v_gene: TRBV27
d_gene: NA
j_gene: TRBJ2-4
abundance: NA

CDR3nt: TGCGCCAGCAGCTTGGATCGACTAGCGAACACCGGGGAGCTGTTTTTT
CDR3aa: CASSLDRLANTGELFF
v_gene: TRBV5-1
d_gene: NA
j_gene: TRBJ2-2
abundance: NA

CDR3nt: TGTGCCAGCAGCGTATTTCTGAACACTGAAGCTTTCTTT
CDR3aa: CASSVFLNTEAFF
v_gene: TRBV9
d_gene: NA
j_gene: TRBJ1-1
abundance: NA

CDR3nt: TGTGCCAGTAGTATAAACAGGGGGTTTGATTTCAATCAGCCCCAGCATTTT
CDR3aa: CASSINRGFDFNQPQHF
v_gene: TRBV19
d_gene: TRBD1
j_gene: TRBJ1-5
abundance: once

CDR3nt: TGTGCCAGTAGTATAGGACAGTCAAACTATGGCTACACCTTC
CDR3aa: CASSIGQSNYGYTF
v_gene: TRBV19
d_gene: NA
j_gene: TRBJ1-2
abundance: NA

CDR3nt: TGTGCCAGCAGTTCACAGGGGGCGAGCAACGAGCAGTACTTC
CDR3aa: CASSSQGASNEQYF
v_gene: TRBV28
d_gene: TRBD1
j_gene: TRBJ2-7
abundance: NA

CDR3nt: TGTGCCAGCAGGGGCCGGAGACAGGGGTCGGATACGCAGTATTTT
CDR3aa: CASRGRRQGSDTQYF
v_gene: TRBV27
d_gene: TRBD1
j_gene: TRBJ2-3
abundance: NA

CDR3nt: TGCGCCAGCAGTGAGTCTCCCCCGAACAATTCACCCCTCCACTTT
CDR3aa: CASSESPPNNSPLHF
v_gene: TRBV10-2
d_gene: NA
j_gene: TRBJ1-6
abundance: NA

CDR3nt: TGCAGCTCACGCCGGGACTCGGAGGGAGAGCAGTTCTTC
CDR3aa: CSSRRDSEGEQFF
v_gene: TRBV29-1
d_gene: NA
j_gene: TRBJ2-1
abundance: few

CDR3nt: TGCAGCGTTGAAGGGGGTGGTGGGAGCACAGATACGCAGTATTTT
CDR3aa: CSVEGGGGSTDTQYF
v_gene: TRBV29-1
d_gene: NA
j_gene: TRBJ2-3
abundance: NA

CDR3nt: TGTGCCATCACGGGCAGAAGCACAGATACGCAGTATTTT
CDR3aa: CAITGRSTDTQYF
v_gene: TRBV10-3
d_gene: NA
j_gene: TRBJ2-3
abundance: NA

CDR3nt: TGCGCCAGCAGTGACAGCTCTGGAAACACCATATATTTT
CDR3aa: CASSDSSGNTIYF
v_gene: TRBV10-2
d_gene: NA
j_gene: TRBJ1-3
abundance: NA

CDR3nt: TGTGCCAGCAGCCCCTGGGGGGGGGCATTGGCAGATACGCAGTATTTT
CDR3aa: CASSPWGGALADTQYF
v_gene: TRBV5-4
d_gene: NA
j_gene: TRBJ2-3
abundance: NA

CDR3nt: TGTGCCAGCAGCGCGAATAGCGGGAGGAGAGAGACCCAGTACTTC
CDR3aa: CASSANSGRRETQYF
v_gene: TRBV2
d_gene: TRBD2
j_gene: TRBJ2-5
abundance: NA

CDR3nt: TGTGCCAGTAGTAACAGAGCTAACTATGGCTACACCTTC
CDR3aa: CASSNRANYGYTF
v_gene: TRBV19
d_gene: NA
j_gene: TRBJ1-2
abundance: NA

CDR3nt: TGTGCCAGCAGCCAAGTTAAGGGGAACACCGGGGAGCTGTTTTTT
CDR3aa: CASSQVKGNTGELFF
v_gene: TRBV14
d_gene: NA
j_gene: TRBJ2-2
abundance: NA

CDR3nt: TGCAGCTTGAGACCCCGGGACCCTATCAAAATGAACACCGGGGAGCTGTTTTTT
CDR3aa: CSLRPRDPIKMNTGELFF
v_gene: TRBV29-1
d_gene: NA
j_gene: TRBJ2-2
abundance: NA

CDR3nt: TGTGCCAGTAGTACTGGGGAGACAGGGGGCTACGAGCAGTACTTC
CDR3aa: CASSTGETGGYEQYF
v_gene: TRBV19
d_gene: TRBD1
j_gene: TRBJ2-7
abundance: NA

CDR3nt: TGTGCCAGCAGTTTATTTTCGTTCGGACTAGCGGGAGTTGCAGATACGCAGTATTTT
CDR3aa: CASSLFSFGLAGVADTQYF
v_gene: TRBV27
d_gene: TRBD2
j_gene: TRBJ2-3
abundance: NA

CDR3nt: TGTGCCACCAGCAGAGATTATGGGGTGGGCACAGATACGCAGTATTTT
CDR3aa: CATSRDYGVGTDTQYF
v_gene: TRBV15
d_gene: NA
j_gene: TRBJ2-3
abundance: NA

CDR3nt: TGTGCCAGCAAAGGGCTGGTGGGGAGTCAGCCCCAGCATTTT
CDR3aa: CASKGLVGSQPQHF
v_gene: TRBV19
d_gene: NA
j_gene: TRBJ1-5
abundance: NA

CDR3nt: TGTGCCTGGAGTATCGGACAGGACCGAATGGAGCAGTTCTTC
CDR3aa: CAWSIGQDRMEQFF
v_gene: TRBV30
d_gene: TRBD1
j_gene: TRBJ2-1
abundance: NA

CDR3nt: TGCGCCAGCAGCTTGGGCGGCAGTAACGCCGGGGAGCTGTTTTTT
CDR3aa: CASSLGGSNAGELFF
v_gene: TRBV5-1
d_gene: NA
j_gene: TRBJ2-2
abundance: NA

CDR3nt: TGTGCCAGCAGTTCCCCGGGAAGGGGCAAAGACTACGAGCAGTACTTC
CDR3aa: CASSSPGRGKDYEQYF
v_gene: TRBV6-6
d_gene: NA
j_gene: TRBJ2-7
abundance: NA

CDR3nt: TGTGCCAGCAGTTTGGGCAGGTGGAACACTGAAGCTTTCTTT
CDR3aa: CASSLGRWNTEAFF
v_gene: TRBV28
d_gene: NA
j_gene: TRBJ1-1
abundance: NA

CDR3nt: TGTGCCAGCAGCGGCAGGGGTGGGAATTCACCCCTCCACTTT
CDR3aa: CASSGRGGNSPLHF
v_gene: TRBV7-2
d_gene: NA
j_gene: TRBJ1-6
abundance: few

CDR3nt: TGTGCCAGCAGTGAATTTGGGGGTGGGGTAAGGTCGGAGACCCAGTACTTC
CDR3aa: CASSEFGGGVRSETQYF
v_gene: TRBV6-1
d_gene: NA
j_gene: TRBJ2-5
abundance: NA

CDR3nt: TGTGCCAGCAGTCCCGGGACAGGGAATTCTAACTATGGCTACACCTTC
CDR3aa: CASSPGTGNSNYGYTF
v_gene: TRBV7-9
d_gene: TRBD1
j_gene: TRBJ1-2
abundance: NA